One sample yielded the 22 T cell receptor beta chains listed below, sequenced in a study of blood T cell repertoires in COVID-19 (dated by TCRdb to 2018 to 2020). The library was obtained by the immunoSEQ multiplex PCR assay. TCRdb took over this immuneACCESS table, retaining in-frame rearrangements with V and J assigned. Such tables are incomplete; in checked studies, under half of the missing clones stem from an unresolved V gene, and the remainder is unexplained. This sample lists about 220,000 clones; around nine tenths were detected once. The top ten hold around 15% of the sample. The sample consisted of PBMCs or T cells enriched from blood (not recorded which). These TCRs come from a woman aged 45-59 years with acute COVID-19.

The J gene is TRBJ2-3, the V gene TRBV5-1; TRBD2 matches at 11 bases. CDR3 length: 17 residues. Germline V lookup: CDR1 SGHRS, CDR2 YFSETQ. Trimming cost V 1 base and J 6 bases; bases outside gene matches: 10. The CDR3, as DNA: TGCGCCAGCAGCTTGATATCGACTAGCGGGATATCGGATACGCAGTATTTT. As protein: CASSLISTSGISDTQYF.

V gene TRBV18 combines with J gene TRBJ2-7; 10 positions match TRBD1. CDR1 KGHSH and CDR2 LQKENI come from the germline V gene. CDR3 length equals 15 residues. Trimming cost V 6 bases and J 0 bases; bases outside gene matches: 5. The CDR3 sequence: CASSPGQGHSYEQYF. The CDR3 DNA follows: TGTGCCAGCTCTCCGGGACAGGGGCACTCCTACGAGCAGTACTTC.

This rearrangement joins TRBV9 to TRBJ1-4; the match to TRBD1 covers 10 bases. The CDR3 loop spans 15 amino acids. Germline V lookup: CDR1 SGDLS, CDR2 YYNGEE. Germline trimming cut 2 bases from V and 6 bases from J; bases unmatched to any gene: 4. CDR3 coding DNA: TGTGCCAGCAGCGTTACCGGGACAGGGGATGAAAAACTGTTTTTT. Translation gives CASSVTGTGDEKLFF.

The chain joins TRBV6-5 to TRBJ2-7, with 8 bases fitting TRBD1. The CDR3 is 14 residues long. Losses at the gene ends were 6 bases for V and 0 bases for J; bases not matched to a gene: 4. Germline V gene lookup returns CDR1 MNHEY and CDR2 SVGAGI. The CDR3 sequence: CASRFQGASYEQYF. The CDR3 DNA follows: TGTGCCAGCAGATTCCAGGGGGCCTCCTACGAGCAGTACTTC.

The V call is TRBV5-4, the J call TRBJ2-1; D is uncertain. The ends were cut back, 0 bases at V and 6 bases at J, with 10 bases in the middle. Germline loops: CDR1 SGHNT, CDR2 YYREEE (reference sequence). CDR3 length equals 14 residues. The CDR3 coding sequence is TGTGCCAGCAGCTTGGACGGCCCAGGCAATGAGCAGTTCTTC. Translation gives CASSLDGPGNEQFF. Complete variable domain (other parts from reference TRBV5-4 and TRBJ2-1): ETGVTQSPTHLIKTRGQQVTLRCSSQSGHNTVSWYQQALGQGPQFIFQYYREEENGRGNFPPRFSGLQFPNYSSELNVNALELDDSALYLCASSLDGPGNEQFFGPGTRLTVL.

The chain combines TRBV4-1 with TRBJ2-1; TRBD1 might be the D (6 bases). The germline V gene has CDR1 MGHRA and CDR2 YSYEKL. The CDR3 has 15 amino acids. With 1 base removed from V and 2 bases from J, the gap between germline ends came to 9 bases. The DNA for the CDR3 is TGCGCCAGCAGCCAAGTCCAGGGGCCCTACAATGAGCAGTTCTTC. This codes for CASSQVQGPYNEQFF.

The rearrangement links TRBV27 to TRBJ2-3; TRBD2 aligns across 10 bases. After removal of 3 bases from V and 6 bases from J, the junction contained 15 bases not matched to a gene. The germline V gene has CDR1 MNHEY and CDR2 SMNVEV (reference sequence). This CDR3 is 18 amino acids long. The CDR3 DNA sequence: TGTGCCAGCAGTTTTTCCTCCTGGACTAGCGGTCGTGGGGATACGCAGTATTTT. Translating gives CASSFSSWTSGRGDTQYF.

This chain's CDR3 is CASSRRGVHTEAFF. CDR3 nucleotide sequence: TGTGCCAGCAGCCGCCGGGGGGTACACACTGAAGCTTTCTTT. This chain joins TRBV11-1 and TRBJ1-1; TRBD1 is a possible D gene (5 bases). V lost 5 bases and J 3 bases, leaving 13 bases between the germline ends. CDR3 length: 14 amino acids. Germline-derived CDR1 and CDR2 are SGHAT and FQDESV (reference sequence). Supplemented by reference TRBV11-1 and TRBJ1-1, the full variable domain reads EAEVAQSPRYKITEKSQAVAFWCDPISGHATLYWYRQILGQGPELLVQFQDESVVDDSQLPKDRFSAERLKGVDSTLKIQPAELGDSAMYLCASSRRGVHTEAFFGQGTRLTVV.

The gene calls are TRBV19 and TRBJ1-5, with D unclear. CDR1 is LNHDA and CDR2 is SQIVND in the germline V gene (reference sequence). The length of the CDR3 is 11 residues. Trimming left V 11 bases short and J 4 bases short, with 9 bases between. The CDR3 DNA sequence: TGTGCCGGAGGGTGGAATCAGCCCCAGCATTTT. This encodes CAGGWNQPQHF. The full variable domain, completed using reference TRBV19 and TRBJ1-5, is DGGITQSPKYLFRKEGQNVTLSCEQNLNHDAMYWYRQDPGQGLRLIYYSQIVNDFQKGDIAEGYSVSREKKESFPLTVTSAQKNPTAFYLCAGGWNQPQHFGDGTRLSIL.

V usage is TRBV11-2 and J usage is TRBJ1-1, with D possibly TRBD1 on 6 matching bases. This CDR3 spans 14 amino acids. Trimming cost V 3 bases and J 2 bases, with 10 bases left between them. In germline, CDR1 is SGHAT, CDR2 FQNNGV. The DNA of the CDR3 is TGTGCCAGCAGCTTCACCAGGGGAAACACTGAAGCTTTCTTT. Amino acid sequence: CASSFTRGNTEAFF.

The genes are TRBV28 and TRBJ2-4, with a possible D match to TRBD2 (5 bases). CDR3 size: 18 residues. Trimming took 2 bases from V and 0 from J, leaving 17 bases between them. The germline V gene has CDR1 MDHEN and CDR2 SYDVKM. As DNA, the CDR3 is TGTGCCAGCAGTTTAGAAGGGCGAGGGTTTCTAGCCAAAAACATTCAGTACTTC. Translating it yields CASSLEGRGFLAKNIQYF.

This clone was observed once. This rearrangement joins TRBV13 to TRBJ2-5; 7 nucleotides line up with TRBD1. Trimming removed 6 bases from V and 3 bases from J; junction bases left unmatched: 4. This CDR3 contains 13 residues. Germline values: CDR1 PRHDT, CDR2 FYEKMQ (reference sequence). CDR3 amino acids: CASSFTGEETQYF. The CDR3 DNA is TGTGCCAGCAGTTTTACAGGGGAAGAGACCCAGTACTTC.

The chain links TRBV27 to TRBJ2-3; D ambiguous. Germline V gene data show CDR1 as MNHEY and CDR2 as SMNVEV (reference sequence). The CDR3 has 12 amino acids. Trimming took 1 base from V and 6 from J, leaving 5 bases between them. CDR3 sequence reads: CASSLLEDTQYF. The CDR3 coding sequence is TGTGCCAGCAGTTTATTAGAGGATACGCAGTATTTT.

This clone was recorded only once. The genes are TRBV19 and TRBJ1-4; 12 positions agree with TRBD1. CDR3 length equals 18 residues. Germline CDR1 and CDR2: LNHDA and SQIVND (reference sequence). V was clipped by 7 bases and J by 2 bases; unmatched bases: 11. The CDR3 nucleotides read TGTGCCAGTAAAAAAGGGACAGGGGGCGCCCGTACTAATGAAAAACTGTTTTTT. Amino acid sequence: CASKKGTGGARTNEKLFF.

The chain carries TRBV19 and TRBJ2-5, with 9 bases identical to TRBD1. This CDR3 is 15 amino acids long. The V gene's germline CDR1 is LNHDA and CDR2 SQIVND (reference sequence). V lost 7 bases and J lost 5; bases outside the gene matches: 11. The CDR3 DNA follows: TGTGCCAGTAAGCTAGGACAGGGGTTTGGCGAGACCCAGTACTTC. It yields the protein CASKLGQGFGETQYF.

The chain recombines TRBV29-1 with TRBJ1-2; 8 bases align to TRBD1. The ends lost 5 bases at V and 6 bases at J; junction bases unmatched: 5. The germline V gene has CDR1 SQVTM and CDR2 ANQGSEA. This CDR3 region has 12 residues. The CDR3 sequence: CSVSTTGDGYTF. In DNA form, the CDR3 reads TGCAGCGTTTCCACGACAGGGGATGGCTACACCTTC.

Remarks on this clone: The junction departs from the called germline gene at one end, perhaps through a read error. The CDR3 DNA reads as TGTGCCAGCAGGCCCGGGACAGCATCCTCCTATGGCTACGCCTTC. The encoded protein is CASRPGTASSYGYAF. The chain combines TRBV7-9 with TRBJ1-2; 7 nucleotides line up with TRBD1. This CDR3 spans 15 amino acids. Germline CDR1 reads SEHNR; CDR2 reads FQNEAQ (reference sequence).

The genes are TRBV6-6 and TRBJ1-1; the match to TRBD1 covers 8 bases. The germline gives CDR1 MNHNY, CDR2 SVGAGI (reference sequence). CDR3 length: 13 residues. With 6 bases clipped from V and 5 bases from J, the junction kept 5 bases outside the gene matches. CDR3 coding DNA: TGTGCCAGCAGAGACAGGGGAGGGACTGAAGCTTTCTTT. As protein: CASRDRGGTEAFF.

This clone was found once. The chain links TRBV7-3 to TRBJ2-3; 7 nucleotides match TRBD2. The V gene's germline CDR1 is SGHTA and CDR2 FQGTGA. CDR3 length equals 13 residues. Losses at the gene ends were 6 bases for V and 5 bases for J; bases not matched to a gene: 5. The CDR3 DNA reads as TGTGCCAGCAGGGTGGCGGGAGAAGATACGCAGTATTTT. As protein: CASRVAGEDTQYF.

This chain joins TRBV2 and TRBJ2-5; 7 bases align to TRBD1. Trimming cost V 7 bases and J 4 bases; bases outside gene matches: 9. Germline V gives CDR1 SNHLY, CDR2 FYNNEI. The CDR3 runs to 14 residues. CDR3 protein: CASKAEGGRETQYF. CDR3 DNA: TGTGCCAGCAAGGCAGAAGGGGGCCGAGAGACCCAGTACTTC.

CDR3 sequence reads: CASPPGTSGERYEQYF. The CDR3 nucleotides are TGTGCCAGCCCCCCCGGGACTAGCGGGGAGCGCTACGAGCAGTACTTC. The V gene is TRBV28, the J gene TRBJ2-7; 13 nucleotides agree with TRBD2. The CDR3 sequence is 16 residues long. Germline CDR1 MDHEN, CDR2 SYDVKM. V lost 8 bases, J lost 3 bases, and 10 bases stayed unmatched.

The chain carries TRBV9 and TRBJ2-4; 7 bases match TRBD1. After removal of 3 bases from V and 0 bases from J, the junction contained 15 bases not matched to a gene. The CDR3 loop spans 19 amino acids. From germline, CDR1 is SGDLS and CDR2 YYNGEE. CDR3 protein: CASSERGQGETLAKNIQYF. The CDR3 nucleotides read TGTGCCAGCAGCGAGAGGGGGCAGGGGGAGACCTTAGCCAAAAACATTCAGTACTTC.